This T cell receptor (beta chain) is drawn from a study of cytomegalovirus exposure and HLA in healthy donors. Whole-study results and caveats: Later findings reportedly placed an Asian-associated ancestry cluster below the approximately 670-donor mean for N-insertions. The availability of immune exposure information extended only to CMV serostatus.

On this clone: The antigen is unknown.

Trimming cost V 1 base and J 6 bases; bases outside gene matches: 4. The CDR3 extends over 14 amino acids. The germline V gene encodes CDR1 LGHNA and CDR2 YSLEER. Vbeta (60) and Jbeta (13) primers were used in the PCR. TCRdb's table, derived via immunoSEQ multiplex PCR, lists solely in-frame clones and lacks some. The sample holds 70,000 to 95,000 clones, 76% seen once. The sequence was collected from a man aged 25-45 years in good health and CMV-seropositive. The V and J genes are TRBV4-3 and TRBJ2-3; 7 bases map to TRBD2. Material for sequencing was PBMCs. CDR3 protein: CASSQGGGPDTQYF. The CDR3 region has the DNA TGCGCCAGCAGCCAAGGGGGAGGGCCGGATACGCAGTATTTT.